Presented here are 15 T cell receptor beta chains from one specimen sequenced in a study of CD8+ T cells in alopecia areata. RNA was extracted and reverse transcribed into cDNA as the sequencing template. The method was immunoSEQ multiplex PCR; TCRdb's version includes in-frame clones alone and lacks a portion of them. The sample lists about 170,000 clones; about 54% were seen once. Treatment: oral pan-JAK inhibitor, 5-10 mg twice daily. This specimen was CD4+ T cells sorted from blood, taken at approximately week 61, from a patient treated with tofacitinib. The origin of the receptors is a human donor with alopecia areata.

V gene TRBV4-2 combines with J gene TRBJ2-5; 7 bases line up with TRBD2. Trimming removed 0 bases from V and 4 bases from J; junction bases left unmatched: 11. This CDR3 is built from 17 residues. Germline V gene data show CDR1 as LGHNA and CDR2 as YNFKEQ. In DNA, the CDR3 is TGTGCCAGCAGCCAAGAAATGGAGCGGGGAAGGGGAGAGACCCAGTACTTC. This translates into CASSQEMERGRGETQYF.

The gene calls are TRBV28 and TRBJ2-6, with D possibly TRBD2 on 6 matching bases. The CDR3 is 15 amino acids. CDR1 and CDR2 from the germline V gene are MDHEN and SYDVKM. V lost 10 bases and J lost 2, with 15 bases in between. CDR3 bases: TGTGCCACGGTGGGGGGTCTCCCTGGGGCCAACGTCCTGACTTTC. Amino acids: CATVGGLPGANVLTF.

CDR3 amino acids: CSVEGNVYGYTF. The CDR3 DNA follows: TGCAGCGTTGAAGGCAACGTCTATGGCTACACCTTC. The chain recombines TRBV29-1 with TRBJ1-2; no clear D. V was clipped by 1 base and J by 4 bases, with 7 bases between them. From germline, CDR1 is SQVTM and CDR2 ANQGSEA. The CDR3 runs to 12 residues.

V and J are TRBV7-9 and TRBJ2-3, with D maybe TRBD1 (6 bases). Germline CDR1 SEHNR, CDR2 FQNEAQ (reference sequence). The CDR3 has 16 amino acids. Between the trimmed V and J ends, which lost 5 bases and 2 bases, there was a span of 17 bases. The CDR3 sequence: CASSPTRGSYTDTQYF. CDR3 coding DNA: TGTGCCAGCAGCCCGACCAGGGGATCATACACAGATACGCAGTATTTT. The full variable domain, its missing parts supplied by reference TRBV7-9 and TRBJ2-3, is DTGVSQNPRHKITKRGQNVTFRCDPISEHNRLYWYRQTLGQGPEFLTYFQNEAQLEKSRLLSDRFSAERPKGSFSTLEIQRTEQGDSAMYLCASSPTRGSYTDTQYFGPGTRLTVL.

This rearrangement joins TRBV25-1 to TRBJ2-1; D ambiguous. V shed 1 base and J shed 5 bases, with 9 bases lying between them. This CDR3 is 14 amino acids long. Germline V gives CDR1 MGHDK, CDR2 SYGVNS. The chain's CDR3 is CASSELGRNNEQFF. CDR3 sequence (DNA): TGTGCCAGCAGTGAATTGGGCAGGAACAATGAGCAGTTCTTC.

This clone turned up a few times. This chain joins TRBV29-1 and TRBJ1-2, with a possible D match to TRBD1 (5 bases). The CDR3 totals 13 residues. Germline V gene sequence: CDR1 SQVTM, CDR2 ANQGSEA. V lost 6 bases and J 6 bases, leaving 17 bases between the germline ends. The CDR3 spells CSVRRQGGNGYTF. The DNA for the CDR3 is TGCAGCGTCCGGCGGCAGGGAGGAAATGGCTACACCTTC.

This chain joins TRBV6-5 and TRBJ2-5, with 11 positions matching TRBD1. Germline V gene sequence: CDR1 MNHEY, CDR2 SVGAGI. This CDR3 has 15 residues. V was pared by 6 bases and J by 5 bases, with 8 bases of the junction left unmatched. In DNA, the CDR3 is TGTGCCAGCAGCTCAACAGGACAGGGGGCTGAGACCCAGTACTTC. Its protein is CASSSTGQGAETQYF.

The rearrangement uses TRBV6-1 and TRBJ1-1; 7 bases are shared with TRBD1. V gave up 6 bases and J gave up 1 base; unmatched junction bases: 2. Germline CDR1 reads MNHNS; CDR2 reads SASEGT. There are 13 residues in the CDR3. The chain's CDR3 is CASRKGANTEAFF. The CDR3 region has the DNA TGTGCCAGCAGAAAGGGGGCGAACACTGAAGCTTTCTTT.

This clone has a single count. The chain has TRBV10-3 and TRBJ2-6; TRBD2 matches at 11 bases. Germline CDR1 ENHRY, CDR2 SYGVKD. CDR3 length equals 19 residues. The J segment lost 0 bases and the V segment lost 4 bases, leaving 8 bases of the junction unmatched. The DNA for the CDR3 is TGTGCCATCAGTGGGCCCCCTAGCGGGGGGAGCTCTGGGGCCAACGTCCTGACTTTC. Translation gives CAISGPPSGGSSGANVLTF.

This clone was detected once. The chain uses TRBV29-1 and TRBJ1-1; D is unresolved. The CDR3 consists of 14 residues. V shed 2 bases and J shed 3 bases, with 13 bases lying between them. Germline V lookup: CDR1 SQVTM, CDR2 ANQGSEA. CDR3 nucleotide sequence: TGCAGCGTTGAACTATTACTACCGGACACTGAAGCTTTCTTT. Residues: CSVELLLPDTEAFF.

The chain has TRBV29-1 and TRBJ1-2; D call uncertain. Germline V gene sequence: CDR1 SQVTM, CDR2 ANQGSEA. The CDR3 has 11 amino acids. V lost 7 bases to trimming and J lost 6 bases, with 12 bases between them. DNA for the CDR3: TGCAGCGCTGGTCCCGGGGATGGCTACACCTTC. Protein: CSAGPGDGYTF.

This chain connects TRBV6-1 to TRBJ2-2; D call uncertain. Germline CDR1 is MNHNS and CDR2 is SASEGT. Trimming took 2 bases from V and 1 from J, leaving 8 bases between them. The CDR3 consists of 15 residues. The CDR3 coding sequence is TGTGCCAGCAGTGAACAGGACGGGAACACCGGGGAGCTGTTTTTT. Translating it yields CASSEQDGNTGELFF.

J is TRBJ2-5 and V is TRBV5-6; D possibly corresponds to TRBD1 (7 bases). The V and J ends lost 4 bases and 5 bases respectively, with 12 bases between them. The CDR3 length is 13 residues. Germline V lookup: CDR1 SGHDT, CDR2 YYEEEE. As DNA, the CDR3 is TGTGCCAGCAGCCGCGGGACAGACGAGACCCAGTACTTC. Translation gives CASSRGTDETQYF.

The chain recombines TRBV25-1 with TRBJ2-2, with no clear D. Germline values: CDR1 MGHDK, CDR2 SYGVNS. CDR3 length: 16 amino acids. V was trimmed by 1 base and J by 0 bases, leaving 9 bases between them. For the CDR3, the DNA is TGTGCCAGCAGTGAATCTGGCAGGCCGAACACCGGGGAGCTGTTTTTT. Its protein is CASSESGRPNTGELFF.

This rearrangement joins TRBV5-6 to TRBJ2-5; TRBD2 matches 9 bases. The length of the CDR3 is 14 residues. Germline V gene lookup returns CDR1 SGHDT and CDR2 YYEEEE. Unmatched junction bases numbered 8, after V lost 6 bases and J lost 5 bases. DNA of the CDR3: TGTGCCAGCAACTCAAGGACTAGCGAGGAGACCCAGTACTTC. It is translated as CASNSRTSEETQYF. The whole variable domain, filled in from reference TRBV5-6 and TRBJ2-5, reads DAGVTQSPTHLIKTRGQQVTLRCSPKSGHDTVSWYQQALGQGPQFIFQYYEEEERQRGNFPDRFSGHQFPNYSSELNVNALLLGDSALYLCASNSRTSEETQYFGPGTRLLVL.